This entry lists 29 T cell receptor beta chains sequenced from one sample in a study of blood T cell repertoires in COVID-19. Only in-frame clones appear in the TCRdb table, and some are missing; sequencing was by immunoSEQ multiplex PCR. This table holds approximately 180,000 clones, 87% found once. The sample was peripheral blood. The receptors stem from a man aged 55 to 70 with active or convalescent COVID-19.

V and J are TRBV6-5 and TRBJ2-7, with D perhaps matching TRBD2 (5 bases). Trimming removed 0 bases from V and 3 bases from J, with 15 bases in between. This CDR3 contains 16 residues. The germline CDR1 and CDR2 sequences are MNHEY and SVGAGI. CDR3 residues: CASSYSLEATRYEQYF. The CDR3 nucleotides are TGTGCCAGCAGTTACTCACTGGAGGCTACCCGCTACGAGCAGTACTTC.

The genes are TRBV5-1 and TRBJ2-3; 10 positions agree with TRBD2. The ends lost 3 bases at V and 4 bases at J; junction bases unmatched: 8. From germline, CDR1 is SGHRS and CDR2 YFSETQ. The CDR3 is 16 residues long. The CDR3 loop reads CASSSAASGGPDTQYF. In nucleotides, the CDR3 is TGCGCCAGCAGCTCCGCGGCTAGCGGGGGACCAGATACGCAGTATTTT.

The chain is built from TRBV7-6 and TRBJ2-2; D is ambiguous. The CDR3 has 15 residues. Trimming removed 0 bases from V and 0 bases from J, with 5 bases in between. Germline V gene data show CDR1 as SGHVS and CDR2 as FNYEAQ. The CDR3 reads CASSLALSNTGELFF. Here the CDR3 DNA reads TGTGCCAGCAGCTTAGCTCTTTCGAACACCGGGGAGCTGTTTTTT. The full variable domain, with the rest looked up from reference TRBV7-6 and TRBJ2-2, is GAGVSQSPRYKVTKRGQDVALRCDPISGHVSLYWYRQALGQGPEFLTYFNYEAQQDKSGLPNDRFSAERPEGSISTLTIQRTEQRDSAMYRCASSLALSNTGELFFGEGSRLTVL.

The gene calls are TRBV5-1 and TRBJ2-4, with D possibly TRBD1 on 5 matching bases. CDR3 length: 13 residues. Germline CDR1 SGHRS, CDR2 YFSETQ. With 0 bases removed from V and 8 bases from J, the gap between germline ends came to 9 bases. The CDR3 loop reads CASSLDTGDIQYF. DNA of the CDR3: TGCGCCAGCAGCTTGGATACAGGAGACATTCAGTACTTC.

This chain connects TRBV6-5 to TRBJ1-5, with D possibly TRBD1 on 6 matching bases. CDR1 MNHEY and CDR2 SVGAGI come from the germline V gene. CDR3 size: 15 residues. Trimming shortened V by 6 bases and J by 0 bases, and 12 bases separated the two germline ends. The CDR3 reads CASRVGQYSNQPQHF. CDR3 DNA sequence: TGTGCCAGCAGAGTAGGACAGTATAGCAATCAGCCCCAGCATTTT.

In its sample, this clone was seen once. This sequence joins TRBV25-1 and TRBJ2-7; D is possibly TRBD2 (6 bases). With 5 bases removed from V and 2 bases from J, the gap between germline ends came to 10 bases. Per germline, CDR1 MGHDK and CDR2 SYGVNS. This CDR3 has 13 amino acids. In DNA, the CDR3 is TGTGCCAGCAGTCAAGGAGGGGCCTACGAGCAGTACTTC. The encoded protein is CASSQGGAYEQYF.

This rearrangement joins TRBV5-1 to TRBJ1-4; a weak D match, TRBD1 (5 bases). The V and J ends lost 4 bases and 13 bases respectively, with 14 bases between them. In germline, CDR1 is SGHRS, CDR2 YFSETQ. This CDR3 is built from 12 residues. The CDR3 reads CASSTKLQGLFF. The CDR3 DNA reads TGCGCCAGCAGCACTAAACTTCAGGGACTGTTTTTT.

The chain recombines TRBV11-2 with TRBJ1-6, with 9 bases identical to TRBD1. V lost 4 bases, J lost 7 bases, and 5 bases stayed unmatched. The CDR3 is 15 residues long. Germline loops: CDR1 SGHAT, CDR2 FQNNGV. Here the CDR3 reads CASSSRTGENSPLHF. DNA of the CDR3: TGTGCCAGCAGCTCCCGGACAGGGGAAAATTCACCCCTCCACTTT.

The chain carries TRBV10-3 and TRBJ1-4; 7 nucleotides line up with TRBD1. This CDR3 region has 15 residues. Germline assignment: CDR1 ENHRY and CDR2 SYGVKD. Unmatched junction bases numbered 14, after V lost 4 bases and J lost 12 bases. DNA for the CDR3: TGTGCCATCAGTGCGACCACCCGGACAGGCGAGGAACTGTTTTTT. This sequence encodes CAISATTRTGEELFF.

The chain has TRBV6-5 and TRBJ2-7; TRBD1 aligns across 8 bases. This CDR3 spans 15 amino acids. Germline loops: CDR1 MNHEY, CDR2 SVGAGI. V shed 5 bases, J shed 3 bases, and the junction held 9 bases outside the gene matches. Here the CDR3 DNA reads TGTGCCAGCAGTAAACCGGGACAGGCCCGCTACGAGCAGTACTTC. Amino acids: CASSKPGQARYEQYF.

This chain links TRBV6-6 with TRBJ1-4; the D is unclear. Germline V gene lookup returns CDR1 MNHNY and CDR2 SVGAGI (reference sequence). The CDR3 has 18 residues. The V end lost 5 bases, the J end lost 2 bases, and 21 bases lay between the germline ends. The CDR3 spells CASSPSNLRRRTNEKLFF. CDR3 coding DNA: TGTGCCAGCAGTCCAAGTAATTTAAGACGGCGGACTAATGAAAAACTGTTTTTT.

The J gene is TRBJ1-5, the V gene TRBV4-1; a possible D gene is TRBD1 (6 bases). CDR1 is MGHRA, CDR2 YSYEKL, per germline. Between the trimmed V and J ends, which lost 5 bases and 4 bases, there was a span of 9 bases. The CDR3 extends over 13 amino acids. The CDR3 DNA is TGCGCCAGCAGCGGGCAGGGGAATCAGCCCCAGCATTTT. This sequence encodes CASSGQGNQPQHF.

This sequence joins TRBV7-9 and TRBJ2-2; tentative D call: TRBD2 (6 bases). CDR1 is SEHNR, CDR2 FQNEAQ, per germline (reference sequence). This CDR3 spans 13 amino acids. Trimming removed 5 bases from V and 4 bases from J, with 8 bases in between. The CDR3 coding sequence is TGTGCCAGCAGCGGGGGGATCACCGGGGAGCTGTTTTTT. Encoded protein: CASSGGITGELFF. The full variable domain, its missing parts supplied by reference TRBV7-9 and TRBJ2-2, is DTGVSQNPRHKITKRGQNVTFRCDPISEHNRLYWYRQTLGQGPEFLTYFQNEAQLEKSRLLSDRFSAERPKGSFSTLEIQRTEQGDSAMYLCASSGGITGELFFGEGSRLTVL.

This rearrangement joins TRBV6-5 to TRBJ2-7; 11 positions match TRBD1. The trim removed 0 bases at V and 11 bases at J, leaving 9 bases unmatched. Germline CDR1 MNHEY, CDR2 SVGAGI. The CDR3 is 15 residues long. CDR3 loop: CASSYSRTGGGKEYF. The CDR3 region has the DNA TGTGCCAGCAGTTACTCAAGGACAGGGGGCGGGAAGGAGTACTTC.

The genes are TRBV28 and TRBJ1-2, with 8 bases that match TRBD1. Germline values: CDR1 MDHEN, CDR2 SYDVKM. The CDR3 totals 15 residues. V lost 4 bases, J lost 5 bases, and 9 bases stayed unmatched. CDR3 sequence (DNA): TGTGCCAGCAGTTCCGGGACAGGCTTACGTTATGGCTACACCTTC. It yields the protein CASSSGTGLRYGYTF.

The rearrangement uses TRBV12-3 or TRBV12-4 and TRBJ2-5; D may be TRBD1 (5 bases). The V and J ends lost 6 bases and 2 bases respectively, with 10 bases between them. This CDR3 contains 13 residues. This CDR3 is CASSPDIQETQYF. CDR3 nucleotide sequence: TGTGCCAGCAGCCCGGACATTCAAGAGACCCAGTACTTC.

This clone was detected once. V and J are TRBV12-3 or TRBV12-4 and TRBJ2-2; 7 bases are a match to TRBD1. J gave up 7 bases and V 7 bases, and 6 bases lay outside the gene matches. This CDR3 is built from 13 residues. CDR3 nucleotides: TGTGCCAGCACCATGGGGACAGTCGGGGAGCTGTTTTTT. As protein: CASTMGTVGELFF.

The J gene is TRBJ1-5, the V gene TRBV5-6; 7 bases line up with TRBD1. V trimming: 0 bases; J trimming: 5 bases; junction bases outside the gene matches: 2. Germline CDR1 SGHDT, CDR2 YYEEEE. The CDR3 extends over 14 amino acids. The CDR3 nucleotides read TGTGCCAGCAGCTTGGCAGGGGGTGATCAGCCCCAGCATTTT. Its protein is CASSLAGGDQPQHF.

The rearrangement links TRBV6-1 to TRBJ1-2, with D possibly TRBD1 on 5 matching bases. The V end lost 1 base, the J end lost 7 bases, and 7 bases lay between the germline ends. Germline V CDR1 and CDR2: MNHNS, SASEGT. This CDR3 contains 12 residues. Written as DNA, the CDR3 is TGTGCCAGCAGTGAAGGGGGGGTTGGCTACACCTTC. Translated, it gives CASSEGGVGYTF.

The chain joins TRBV12-3 or TRBV12-4 to TRBJ2-1; D remains unclear. Trimming took off 3 bases at V and 6 bases at J, with 3 bases between the two ends. This CDR3 is 11 amino acids long. The CDR3 reads CASSFSNEQFF. The CDR3 nucleotides read TGTGCCAGCAGTTTCAGCAATGAGCAGTTCTTC.

As DNA, the CDR3 is TGTGCCAGCAGCTTTGCGGGGATTGGAAACACCATATATTTT. Amino acid sequence: CASSFAGIGNTIYF. The V call is TRBV11-2, the J call TRBJ1-3; no clear D. V lost 3 bases to trimming and J lost 3 bases, with 9 bases between them. Germline-derived CDR1 and CDR2 are SGHAT and FQNNGV. This CDR3 region has 14 residues.

The rearrangement uses TRBV6-5 and TRBJ2-2; perhaps TRBD2 as D (7 bases). The germline CDR1 and CDR2 sequences are MNHEY and SVGAGI. This CDR3 comprises 16 residues. V lost 0 bases and J lost 4, with 12 bases in between. This CDR3 is CASSYSRGATTGELFF. The CDR3 coding sequence is TGTGCCAGCAGTTACTCCCGGGGGGCTACCACCGGGGAGCTGTTTTTT.

The chain employs TRBV29-1 and TRBJ2-3; D is perhaps TRBD2 (7 bases). Germline lookup yields CDR1 SQVTM and CDR2 ANQGSEA. V lost 4 bases and J lost 4, with 15 bases in between. The CDR3 has 14 amino acids. The CDR3 spells CSVALGGRSDTQYF. In nucleotides, the CDR3 is TGCAGCGTTGCATTGGGGGGGCGATCAGATACGCAGTATTTT.

This sequence joins TRBV3-1 (or the pseudogene TRBV3-2) and TRBJ2-5; tentatively, D is TRBD2 (5 bases). V was clipped by 4 bases and J by 5 bases, with 11 bases between them. This CDR3 comprises 13 residues. CDR1 and CDR2 from the germline V gene are LGHDT and YNNKEL (reference sequence). CDR3 protein: CASSLLRGETQYF. CDR3 nucleotides: TGTGCCAGCAGCCTCCTACGAGGGGAGACCCAGTACTTC.

V is TRBV5-6 and J is TRBJ1-5, with 11 bases matching TRBD1. There are 15 residues in the CDR3. Germline CDR1 and CDR2: SGHDT and YYEEEE. Germline trimming cut 0 bases from V and 8 bases from J; bases unmatched to any gene: 4. The CDR3 sequence: CASSLAGQGVKPQHF. Written as DNA, the CDR3 is TGTGCCAGCAGCTTGGCGGGACAGGGGGTGAAGCCCCAGCATTTT.

The chain has TRBV5-1 and TRBJ1-1, with 7 bases lining up with TRBD1. V was pared by 0 bases and J by 4 bases, with 3 bases of the junction left unmatched. The CDR3 loop spans 14 amino acids. From germline, CDR1 is SGHRS and CDR2 YFSETQ. The CDR3 DNA follows: TGCGCCAGCAGCTTGGTCAGGGGGACCACTGAAGCTTTCTTT. It specifies CASSLVRGTTEAFF.

The genes are TRBV2 and TRBJ2-5, with TRBD2 matching 12 bases. The CDR3 extends over 15 amino acids. Germline V gives CDR1 SNHLY, CDR2 FYNNEI. The ends lost 6 bases at V and 1 base at J; junction bases unmatched: 3. DNA of the CDR3: TGTGCCAGCAGGACACTAGCGGGGGGCCAAGAGACCCAGTACTTC. This translates into CASRTLAGGQETQYF.

A single count supports this clone. The chain couples TRBV5-1 to TRBJ1-3, with 8 bases identical to TRBD1. CDR1 SGHRS and CDR2 YFSETQ come from the germline V gene. The junction had 2 bases not matched to a gene; V was cut back by 4 bases and J by 2 bases. The CDR3 is 14 amino acids. Here the CDR3 DNA reads TGCGCCAGCAGCCTACAGGGGGCTGGAAACACCATATATTTT. This codes for CASSLQGAGNTIYF.

The CDR3 DNA sequence: TGTGCCAGCAGCCGAGCGGGACAGGGGGCCTACGAGCAGTACTTC. Protein product: CASSRAGQGAYEQYF. The chain employs TRBV13 and TRBJ2-7, with TRBD1 matching 11 bases. Looked up from germline, CDR1 is PRHDT and CDR2 is FYEKMQ (reference sequence). Trimming took 5 bases from V and 2 from J; bases not matched to a gene: 5. The CDR3 extends over 15 amino acids.